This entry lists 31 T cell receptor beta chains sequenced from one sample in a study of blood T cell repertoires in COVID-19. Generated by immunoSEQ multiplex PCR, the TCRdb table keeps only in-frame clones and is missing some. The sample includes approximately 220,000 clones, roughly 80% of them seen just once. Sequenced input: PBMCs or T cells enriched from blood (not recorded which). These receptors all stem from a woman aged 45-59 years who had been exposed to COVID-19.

The CDR3 reads CASSLFGTSRYNEQFF. CDR3 DNA sequence: TGTGCCAGCAGCTTATTTGGGACTAGCCGTTACAATGAGCAGTTCTTC. The rearrangement joins TRBV7-9 to TRBJ2-1; TRBD2 aligns across 9 bases. This CDR3 spans 16 amino acids. CDR1 is SEHNR, CDR2 FQNEAQ, per germline (reference sequence). V lost 2 bases to trimming and J lost 4 bases; unmatched junction nucleotides: 6.

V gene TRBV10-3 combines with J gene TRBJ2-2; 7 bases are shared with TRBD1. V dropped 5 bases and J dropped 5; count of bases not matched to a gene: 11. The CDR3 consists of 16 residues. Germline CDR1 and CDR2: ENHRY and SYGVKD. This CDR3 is CAISSGTVRKTGELFF. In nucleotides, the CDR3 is TGTGCCATCAGTTCCGGGACAGTCCGAAAAACCGGGGAGCTGTTTTTT.

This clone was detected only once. The CDR3 loop reads CASSSERAGNGELFF. The CDR3 nucleotides read TGTGCCAGCAGCTCCGAGCGGGCGGGCAACGGGGAGCTGTTTTTT. The V and J genes are TRBV5-4 and TRBJ2-2; D is possibly TRBD2 (6 bases). The V end was cut by 3 bases, the J end by 7 bases, with 16 bases between. CDR1 is SGHNT and CDR2 is YYREEE in the germline V gene (reference sequence). The CDR3 extends over 15 amino acids.

In DNA, the CDR3 is TGTGCCAGCAGCCCACGACTCGGGACAGATACGCAGTATTTT. This encodes CASSPRLGTDTQYF. The rearrangement joins TRBV11-2 to TRBJ2-3; no definite D call. The CDR3 is 14 residues long. Germline V lookup: CDR1 SGHAT, CDR2 FQNNGV. V lost 5 bases to trimming and J lost 3 bases, with 12 bases between them.

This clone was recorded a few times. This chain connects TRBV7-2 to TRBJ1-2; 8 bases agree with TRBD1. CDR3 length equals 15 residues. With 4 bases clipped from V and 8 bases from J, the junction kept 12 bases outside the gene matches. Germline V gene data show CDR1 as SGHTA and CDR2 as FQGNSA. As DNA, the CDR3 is TGTGCCAGCAGCTCACAGGTGGGGACAGGAGGCGGCTACACCTTC. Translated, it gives CASSSQVGTGGGYTF. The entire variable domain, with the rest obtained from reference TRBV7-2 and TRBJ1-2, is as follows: GAGVSQSPSNKVTEKGKDVELRCDPISGHTALYWYRQSLGQGLEFLIYFQGNSAPDKSGLPSDRFSAERTGGSVSTLTIQRTQQEDSAVYLCASSSQVGTGGGYTFGSGTRLTVV.

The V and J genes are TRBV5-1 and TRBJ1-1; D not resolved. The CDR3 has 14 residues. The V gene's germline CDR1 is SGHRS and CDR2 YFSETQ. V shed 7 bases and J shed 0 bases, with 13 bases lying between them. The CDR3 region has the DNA TGCGCCAGCTCGATAAGCCTACTGAACACTGAAGCTTTCTTT. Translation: CASSISLLNTEAFF.

CDR3 nucleotides: TGTGCCAGCAGCTTATCGGGCACCGGGGAGCTGTTTTTT. It codes for CASSLSGTGELFF. The chain uses TRBV7-9 and TRBJ2-2; no definite D call. Germline V CDR1 and CDR2: SEHNR, FQNEAQ (reference sequence). The CDR3 has 13 amino acids. Trimming removed 2 bases at V and 4 bases at J, with 5 bases between.

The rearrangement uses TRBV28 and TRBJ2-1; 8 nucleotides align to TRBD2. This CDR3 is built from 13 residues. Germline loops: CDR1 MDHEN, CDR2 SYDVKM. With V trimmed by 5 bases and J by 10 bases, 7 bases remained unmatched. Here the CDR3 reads CASSPFSGGEQFF. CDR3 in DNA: TGTGCCAGCAGTCCTTTCAGCGGGGGCGAGCAGTTCTTC.

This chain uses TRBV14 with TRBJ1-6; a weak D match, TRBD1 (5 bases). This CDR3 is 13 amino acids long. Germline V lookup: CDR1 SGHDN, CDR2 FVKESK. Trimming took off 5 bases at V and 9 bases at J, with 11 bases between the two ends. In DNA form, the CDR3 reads TGTGCCAGCAGCTTAAACAGGATTTCACCCCTCCACTTT. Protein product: CASSLNRISPLHF.

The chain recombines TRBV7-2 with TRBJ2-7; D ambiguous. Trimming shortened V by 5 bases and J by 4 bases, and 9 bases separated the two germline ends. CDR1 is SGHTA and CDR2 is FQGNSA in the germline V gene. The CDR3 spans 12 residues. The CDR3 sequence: CASSPTSYEQYF. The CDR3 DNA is TGTGCCAGCAGCCCGACAAGTTACGAGCAGTACTTC.

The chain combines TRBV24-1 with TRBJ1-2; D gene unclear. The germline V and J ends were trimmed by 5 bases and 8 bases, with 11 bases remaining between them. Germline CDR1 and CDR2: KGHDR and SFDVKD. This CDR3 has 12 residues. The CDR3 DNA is TGTGCCACCAGTGGCTGGGCAGGAGGCTACACCTTC. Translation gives CATSGWAGGYTF.

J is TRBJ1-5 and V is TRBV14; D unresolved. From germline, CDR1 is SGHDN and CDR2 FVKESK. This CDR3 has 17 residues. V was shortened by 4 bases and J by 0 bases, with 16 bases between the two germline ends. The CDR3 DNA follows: TGTGCCAGCAGCCCTTCCGTGGGAGACGCTAGCAATCAGCCCCAGCATTTT. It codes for CASSPSVGDASNQPQHF.

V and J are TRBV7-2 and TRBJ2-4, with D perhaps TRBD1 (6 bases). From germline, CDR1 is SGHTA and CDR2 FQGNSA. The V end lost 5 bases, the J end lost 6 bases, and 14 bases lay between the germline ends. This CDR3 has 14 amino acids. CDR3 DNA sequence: TGTGCCAGCAGCCCTGGGCAGGGGAGAAACATTCAGTACTTC. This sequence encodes CASSPGQGRNIQYF.

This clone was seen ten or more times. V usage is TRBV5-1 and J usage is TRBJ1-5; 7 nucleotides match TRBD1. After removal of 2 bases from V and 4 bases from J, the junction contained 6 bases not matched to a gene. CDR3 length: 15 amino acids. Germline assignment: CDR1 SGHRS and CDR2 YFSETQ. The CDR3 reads CASSLEGQQNQPQHF. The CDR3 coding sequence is TGCGCCAGCAGCTTAGAGGGACAGCAGAATCAGCCCCAGCATTTT.

CDR3 in amino acids: CASSPGQGSTDTQYF. DNA of the CDR3: TGTGCCAGCAGCCCCGGACAGGGTTCCACAGATACGCAGTATTTT. This sequence joins TRBV27 and TRBJ2-3; 8 nucleotides align to TRBD1. V lost 6 bases, J lost 2 bases, and 7 bases stayed unmatched. There are 15 residues in the CDR3. CDR1 MNHEY and CDR2 SMNVEV come from the germline V gene (reference sequence).

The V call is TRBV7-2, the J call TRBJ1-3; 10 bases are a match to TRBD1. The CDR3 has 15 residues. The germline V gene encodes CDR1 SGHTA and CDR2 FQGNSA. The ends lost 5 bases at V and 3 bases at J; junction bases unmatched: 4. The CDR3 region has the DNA TGTGCCAGCAGCCCCGACAGGGGGCTTGGAAACACCATATATTTT. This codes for CASSPDRGLGNTIYF.

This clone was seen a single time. This chain's CDR3 is CASSQGTVGQGVYTF. The CDR3 nucleotides are TGCGCCAGCAGCCAAGGAACGGTGGGACAGGGGGTTTACACCTTC. V usage is TRBV4-3 and J usage is TRBJ1-2; TRBD1 aligns across 11 bases. This CDR3 spans 15 amino acids. In germline, CDR1 is LGHNA, CDR2 YSLEER. V was pared by 1 base and J by 11 bases, with 9 bases of the junction left unmatched.

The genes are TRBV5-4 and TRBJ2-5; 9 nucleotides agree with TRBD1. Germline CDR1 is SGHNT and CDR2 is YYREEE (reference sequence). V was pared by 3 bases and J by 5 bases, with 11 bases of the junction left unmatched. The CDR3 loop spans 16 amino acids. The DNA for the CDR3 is TGTGCCAGCAGCTCTCGACAGGGGGGGACGGGGGAGACCCAGTACTTC. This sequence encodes CASSSRQGGTGETQYF.

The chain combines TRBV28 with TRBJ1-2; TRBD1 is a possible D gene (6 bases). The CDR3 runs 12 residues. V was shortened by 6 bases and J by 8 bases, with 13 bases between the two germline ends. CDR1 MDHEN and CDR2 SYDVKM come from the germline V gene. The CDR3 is CASSQTGRGYTF. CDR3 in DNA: TGTGCCAGCAGCCAAACAGGGAGAGGCTACACCTTC.

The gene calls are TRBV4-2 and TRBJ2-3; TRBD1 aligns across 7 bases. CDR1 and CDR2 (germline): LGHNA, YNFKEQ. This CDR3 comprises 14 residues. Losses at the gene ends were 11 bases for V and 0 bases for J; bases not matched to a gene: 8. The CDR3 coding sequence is TGTGCCTCCTCCCAGGGGGAAAGCACAGATACGCAGTATTTT. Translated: CASSQGESTDTQYF.

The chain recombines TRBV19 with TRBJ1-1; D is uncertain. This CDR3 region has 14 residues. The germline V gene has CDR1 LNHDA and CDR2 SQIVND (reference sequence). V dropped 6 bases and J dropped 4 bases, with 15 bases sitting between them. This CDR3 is CASSHASEFTEAFF. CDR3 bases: TGTGCCAGTAGCCATGCCTCGGAGTTCACTGAAGCTTTCTTT.

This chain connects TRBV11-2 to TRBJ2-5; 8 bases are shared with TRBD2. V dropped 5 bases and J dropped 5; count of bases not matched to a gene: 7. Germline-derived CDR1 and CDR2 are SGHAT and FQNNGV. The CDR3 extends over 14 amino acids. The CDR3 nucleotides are TGTGCCAGCAGCAGGAGCGGGGGAGGGGAGACCCAGTACTTC. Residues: CASSRSGGGETQYF.

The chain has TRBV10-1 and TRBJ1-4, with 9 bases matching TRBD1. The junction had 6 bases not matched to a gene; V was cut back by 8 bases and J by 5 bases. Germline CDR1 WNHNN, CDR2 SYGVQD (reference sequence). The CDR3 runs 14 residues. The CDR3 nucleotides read TGCGCCAGCCCGTTGACAGGGGGGAATGAAAAACTGTTTTTT. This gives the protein CASPLTGGNEKLFF.

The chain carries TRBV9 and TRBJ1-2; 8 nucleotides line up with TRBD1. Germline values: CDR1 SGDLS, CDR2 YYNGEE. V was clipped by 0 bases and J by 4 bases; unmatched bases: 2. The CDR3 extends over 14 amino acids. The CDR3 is CASSVGQGSYGYTF. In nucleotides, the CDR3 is TGTGCCAGCAGCGTAGGACAGGGGAGCTATGGCTACACCTTC.

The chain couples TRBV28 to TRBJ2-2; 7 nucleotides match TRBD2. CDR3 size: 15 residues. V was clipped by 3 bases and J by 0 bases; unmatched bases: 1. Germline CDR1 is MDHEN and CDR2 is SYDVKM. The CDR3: CASSLGGANTGELFF. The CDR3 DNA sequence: TGTGCCAGCAGTTTGGGAGGGGCGAACACCGGGGAGCTGTTTTTT.

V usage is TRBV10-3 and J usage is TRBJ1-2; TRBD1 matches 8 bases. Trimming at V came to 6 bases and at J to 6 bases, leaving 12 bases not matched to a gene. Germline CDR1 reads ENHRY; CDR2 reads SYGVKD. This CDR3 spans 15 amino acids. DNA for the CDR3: TGTGCCATCAGCGGGACAGGTTCGCCCGCGGATGGCTACACCTTC. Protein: CAISGTGSPADGYTF.

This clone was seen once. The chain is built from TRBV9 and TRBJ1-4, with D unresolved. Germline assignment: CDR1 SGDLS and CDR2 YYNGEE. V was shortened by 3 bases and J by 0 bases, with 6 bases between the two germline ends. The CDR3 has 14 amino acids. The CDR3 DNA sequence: TGTGCCAGCAGCGAGCTTGCAACTAATGAAAAACTGTTTTTT. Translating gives CASSELATNEKLFF.

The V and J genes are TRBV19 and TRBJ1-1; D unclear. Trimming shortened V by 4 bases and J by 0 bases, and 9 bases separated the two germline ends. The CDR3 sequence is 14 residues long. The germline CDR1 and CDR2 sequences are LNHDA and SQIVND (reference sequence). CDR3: CASSTEVMNTEAFF. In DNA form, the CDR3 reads TGTGCCAGTAGTACGGAGGTCATGAACACTGAAGCTTTCTTT. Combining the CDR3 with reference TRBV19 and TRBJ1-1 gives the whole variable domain DGGITQSPKYLFRKEGQNVTLSCEQNLNHDAMYWYRQDPGQGLRLIYYSQIVNDFQKGDIAEGYSVSREKKESFPLTVTSAQKNPTAFYLCASSTEVMNTEAFFGQGTRLTVV.

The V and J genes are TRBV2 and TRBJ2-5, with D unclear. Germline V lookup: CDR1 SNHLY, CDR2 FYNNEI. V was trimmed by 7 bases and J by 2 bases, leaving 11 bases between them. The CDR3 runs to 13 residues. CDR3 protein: CASTLTFQETQYF. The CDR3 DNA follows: TGTGCCAGCACCCTGACTTTTCAAGAGACCCAGTACTTC.

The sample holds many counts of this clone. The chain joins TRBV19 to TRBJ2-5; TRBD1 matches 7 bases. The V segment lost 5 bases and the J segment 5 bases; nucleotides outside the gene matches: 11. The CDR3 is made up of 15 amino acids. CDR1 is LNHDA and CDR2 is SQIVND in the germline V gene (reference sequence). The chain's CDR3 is CASSLLGTEGETQYF. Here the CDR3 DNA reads TGTGCCAGTAGTTTACTCGGGACAGAGGGGGAGACCCAGTACTTC.

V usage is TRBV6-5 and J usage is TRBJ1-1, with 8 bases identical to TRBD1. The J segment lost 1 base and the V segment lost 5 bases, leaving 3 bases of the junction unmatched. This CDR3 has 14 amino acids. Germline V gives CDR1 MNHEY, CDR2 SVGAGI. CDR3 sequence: CASSLGTGNTEAFF. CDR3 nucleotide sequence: TGTGCCAGCAGTCTCGGGACAGGGAACACTGAAGCTTTCTTT.